Listed below are T cell receptor beta chains from one sample, sequenced in a study of T-cell reconstitution after alpha-beta-depleted transplantation in children. A single record per CDR3 protein comes from TCRdb applying MiXCR to the PCR reads. The table records some 200,000 distinct CDR3 sequences, approximately 10% of them present only once. The starting material was PBMCs from the stem cell graft donor, obtained from the stem cell graft. The receptors originated from a human donor who donated a stem cell graft to a child with acute lymphoblastic leukemia. Each CDR3 is given with its conserved first and last residue. The D gene is left open where the match is weak. Clone size is not always given. Where it is, it says once, few, many or a class for expanded clones.

d_gene,len,v_gene,j_gene,abundance,CDR3aa,CDR3nt
TRBD1,14,TRBV9,TRBJ1-3,few,CASEDRGAGNTIYF,TGTGCCAGCGAGGACAGGGGCGCAGGAAACACCATATATTTT
-,13,TRBV12-5,TRBJ2-2,-,CATRGADTGELFF,TGTGCTACCCGGGGCGCGGACACCGGGGAGCTGTTTTTT
-,15,TRBV4-3,TRBJ1-1,few,CASSRANSANTEAFF,TGCGCCAGCAGCCGAGCGAATTCAGCGAACACTGAAGCTTTCTTT
-,15,TRBV20-1,TRBJ2-3,many,CSALTGQQNTDTQYF,TGCAGTGCCCTGACGGGGCAGCAAAACACAGATACGCAGTATTTT
-,14,TRBV20-1,TRBJ1-5,few,CSARAPYSNQPQHF,TGCAGTGCTAGAGCCCCATATAGCAATCAGCCCCAGCATTTT
-,15,TRBV20-1,TRBJ2-1,many,CSARDQGAGHREQFF,TGCAGTGCTAGAGATCAGGGCGCGGGGCACCGTGAGCAGTTCTTC
TRBD1,15,TRBV5-1,TRBJ1-5,many,CASSLTGTANQPQHF,TGCGCCAGCAGCTTGACTGGGACAGCAAATCAGCCCCAGCATTTT
-,15,TRBV14,TRBJ2-7,-,CASSQEGSGAYEQYF,TGTGCCAGCAGCCAAGAGGGCAGTGGGGCCTACGAGCAGTACTTC
-,14,TRBV20-1,TRBJ2-7,-,CSASFGGSSYEQYF,TGCAGTGCTAGTTTCGGGGGCAGCTCCTACGAGCAGTACTTC
TRBD1,14,TRBV29-1,TRBJ1-2,many,CSTEGQGESYGYTF,TGCAGCACGGAAGGACAGGGGGAGAGCTATGGCTACACCTTC
TRBD2,15,TRBV9,TRBJ2-5,-,CASSVVGGGQETQYF,TGTGCCAGCAGCGTAGTTGGCGGGGGTCAAGAGACCCAGTACTTC
TRBD2,12,TRBV29-1,TRBJ2-5,many,CSVIAGVETQYF,TGCAGCGTTATTGCGGGGGTAGAGACCCAGTACTTC
TRBD1,15,TRBV7-8,TRBJ2-2,-,CASSKDRGLTGELFF,TGTGCCAGCAGTAAAGACAGGGGGTTGACCGGGGAGCTGTTTTTT
-,15,TRBV6-5,TRBJ2-7,many,CASSYSGRTTYEQYF,TGTGCCAGCAGTTACTCAGGGAGAACCACGTACGAGCAGTACTTC
-,15,TRBV5-1,TRBJ1-1,few,CASSLAGTQNTEAFF,TGCGCCAGCAGCTTGGCCGGGACACAGAACACTGAAGCTTTCTTT
-,12,TRBV7-9,TRBJ1-1,-,CAITGITAEAFF,TGTGCCATTACAGGGATTACGGCTGAAGCTTTCTTT
-,11,TRBV5-6,TRBJ2-5,-,CASNYAETQYF,TGTGCCAGCAATTACGCAGAGACCCAGTACTTC
-,14,TRBV13,TRBJ1-3,many,CASSLRGQANTIYF,TGTGCCAGCAGCTTACGGGGCCAGGCGAACACCATATATTTT
-,17,TRBV12-3/TRBV12-4,TRBJ2-7,-,CASSLAWDSDSSYEQYF,TGTGCCAGCAGTTTGGCTTGGGACTCGGACAGCTCCTACGAGCAGTACTTC
-,15,TRBV5-1,TRBJ2-5,-,CASSSSGQLQETQYF,TGCGCCAGCAGCTCTTCCGGACAGCTCCAAGAGACCCAGTACTTC
-,15,TRBV5-4,TRBJ1-1,few,CASSRPVGKGTEAFF,TGTGCCAGCAGCCGACCGGTTGGGAAGGGGACTGAAGCTTTCTTT
-,11,TRBV20-1,TRBJ2-7,-,CSAKSLPEQYF,TGCAGTGCTAAAAGTCTCCCCGAGCAGTACTTC
-,15,TRBV27,TRBJ1-2,-,CASGGQSRIGYGYTF,TGTGCCAGCGGCGGACAGAGTCGGATTGGCTATGGCTACACCTTC
-,14,TRBV12-3/TRBV12-4,TRBJ2-7,many,CASSLVGYGSEQYF,TGTGCCAGCAGTTTAGTCGGGTATGGTTCCGAGCAGTACTTC
-,14,TRBV11-2,TRBJ2-7,-,CASSLRQVLSEQYF,TGTGCCAGCAGCTTACGACAGGTACTAAGCGAGCAGTACTTC
-,12,TRBV29-1,TRBJ2-1,many,CSANRDYNEQFF,TGCAGCGCAAACAGGGATTACAATGAGCAGTTCTTC
TRBD1,14,TRBV25-1,TRBJ2-7,-,CASRLTGDSYEQYF,TGTGCCAGCAGGCTGACAGGGGATTCCTACGAGCAGTACTTC
-,13,TRBV6-1,TRBJ1-2,many,CASSDRANYGYTF,TGTGCCAGCAGTGACAGGGCCAACTATGGCTACACCTTC
-,13,TRBV6-5,TRBJ1-2,few,CASSYRDRYGYTF,TGTGCCAGCAGTTACCGGGATCGGTATGGCTACACCTTC
-,14,TRBV7-9,TRBJ1-1,few,CASRLPGSNTEAFF,TGTGCCAGCAGACTCCCGGGGTCTAACACTGAAGCTTTCTTT
-,14,TRBV7-2,TRBJ1-6,few,CASSLRGDGSPLHF,TGTGCCAGCAGCTTGCGGGGTGACGGTTCACCCCTCCACTTT
-,13,TRBV7-6,TRBJ1-1,large,CASSLGKNTEAFF,TGTGCCAGCAGCTTAGGCAAGAACACTGAAGCTTTCTTT
-,13,TRBV6-2/TRBV6-3,TRBJ2-7,many,CASSYGDQYEQYF,TGTGCCAGCAGTTACGGGGACCAATACGAGCAGTACTTC